Listed here are 18 T cell receptor beta chains from one sample, sequenced in a study of blood T cell repertoires in COVID-19. Here immunoSEQ multiplex PCR was the method, and the copy in TCRdb shows in-frame clones only, minus some. Of some 190,000 clones detected, roughly 90% appear once; the ten largest clones hold around 1.6%. The sequencing input was peripheral blood. The source is a man aged 18 to 29 with active or convalescent COVID-19.

The chain's CDR3 is CASSQGAGFGYTF. DNA for the CDR3: TGTGCCAGCAGCCAAGGCGCAGGGTTTGGCTACACCTTC. V usage is TRBV14 and J usage is TRBJ1-2, with a tentative D call TRBD1 (5 bases). The V and J ends lost 1 base and 7 bases respectively, with 10 bases between them. CDR3 length equals 13 residues. Germline V gene data show CDR1 as SGHDN and CDR2 as FVKESK.

This chain uses TRBV24-1 with TRBJ2-3, with 12 bases identical to TRBD2. The CDR3 is 16 residues long. Germline values: CDR1 KGHDR, CDR2 SFDVKD. After removal of 4 bases from V and 3 bases from J, the junction contained 4 bases not matched to a gene. CDR3 sequence (DNA): TGTGCCACCAGTGACCCGACTAGCGGGGGTACAGATACGCAGTATTTT. Its protein product is CATSDPTSGGTDTQYF.

The J gene is TRBJ1-2, the V gene TRBV24-1; 9 nucleotides align to TRBD1. V lost 3 bases, J lost 5 bases, and 3 bases stayed unmatched. Germline loops: CDR1 KGHDR, CDR2 SFDVKD. This CDR3 has 14 residues. The CDR3 sequence: CATSDRGTGYGYTF. CDR3 DNA: TGTGCCACCAGTGATAGGGGGACAGGGTATGGCTACACCTTC.

The chain recombines TRBV7-9 with TRBJ2-3; D is uncertain. V was trimmed by 1 base and J by 0 bases, leaving 5 bases between them. Per germline, CDR1 SEHNR and CDR2 FQNEAQ (reference sequence). The CDR3 extends over 14 amino acids. In nucleotides, the CDR3 is TGTGCCAGCAGCTTAGTAGCCAGCACAGATACGCAGTATTTT. Translation: CASSLVASTDTQYF.

The V gene is TRBV10-1, the J gene TRBJ2-1; TRBD2 aligns across 14 bases. This CDR3 spans 16 amino acids. Germline V gene lookup returns CDR1 WNHNN and CDR2 SYGVQD (reference sequence). The J segment lost 3 bases and the V segment lost 3 bases, leaving 1 base of the junction unmatched. The CDR3: CASSDGTSGGYNEQFF. CDR3 DNA sequence: TGCGCCAGCAGTGATGGGACTAGCGGGGGCTACAATGAGCAGTTCTTC.

The rearrangement joins TRBV15 to TRBJ2-7; D remains ambiguous. Germline-derived CDR1 and CDR2 are LNHNV and YYDKDF (reference sequence). CDR3 length: 12 residues. V lost 1 base, J lost 4 bases, and 5 bases lay in between. This CDR3 is CATSRVAYEQYF. The CDR3 DNA reads as TGTGCCACCAGCAGAGTCGCGTACGAGCAGTACTTC.

This sequence joins TRBV19 and TRBJ1-3; a possible D gene is TRBD1 (6 bases). From germline, CDR1 is LNHDA and CDR2 SQIVND (reference sequence). The CDR3 consists of 14 residues. V lost 3 bases, J lost 4 bases, and 10 bases lay in between. The DNA of the CDR3 is TGTGCCAGTAGTATCTTGGACAGAGGAAACACCATATATTTT. Its protein is CASSILDRGNTIYF.

The rearrangement joins TRBV29-1 to TRBJ1-1; possible D gene TRBD1, 5 bases. This CDR3 has 12 amino acids. Between the trimmed V and J ends, which lost 3 bases and 3 bases, there was a span of 8 bases. In germline, CDR1 is SQVTM, CDR2 ANQGSEA. The CDR3 region is CSVDDSYTEAFF. DNA for the CDR3: TGCAGCGTTGACGACAGCTACACTGAAGCTTTCTTT.

A remark on this clone: Other DNA variants within this sample encode the same CDR3. V gene TRBV6-1 combines with J gene TRBJ1-1, with D hard to call. Germline CDR1 is MNHNS and CDR2 is SASEGT. The CDR3 has 13 residues. Trimming stripped 1 base from V and 3 bases from J, with 6 bases between. The CDR3 sequence is CASSEDRDTEAFF. DNA of the CDR3: TGTGCCAGCAGTGAAGACAGAGACACTGAAGCTTTCTTT.

This chain connects TRBV6-5 to TRBJ2-1; 7 bases are shared with TRBD2. The junction had 14 bases not matched to a gene; V was cut back by 7 bases and J by 8 bases. Germline V gene sequence: CDR1 MNHEY, CDR2 SVGAGI. CDR3 length: 15 amino acids. DNA of the CDR3: TGTGCCAGCAAAAGACTAGCAGCAGAGAGGGATGAGCAGTTCTTC. Protein sequence: CASKRLAAERDEQFF.

V usage is TRBV30 and J usage is TRBJ1-3; 7 nucleotides agree with TRBD1. There are 13 residues in the CDR3. Germline lookup yields CDR1 GTSNPN and CDR2 SVGIG (reference sequence). J gave up 4 bases and V 3 bases, and 3 bases lay outside the gene matches. CDR3 coding DNA: TGTGCCTGGAGCCGGGACAGAGGAAACACCATATATTTT. It translates to CAWSRDRGNTIYF.

CDR3 nucleotides: TGCAGCGCTCCCGGGAGAGCGAACTCCTACGAGCAGTACTTC. This gives the protein CSAPGRANSYEQYF. V and J are TRBV29-1 and TRBJ2-7, with TRBD2 as a possible D gene (6 bases). There are 14 residues in the CDR3. The V end lost 7 bases, the J end lost 0 bases, and 16 bases lay between the germline ends. CDR1 SQVTM and CDR2 ANQGSEA come from the germline V gene.

The genes are TRBV19 and TRBJ2-3, with D unresolved. Trimming took off 7 bases at V and 0 bases at J, with 11 bases between the two ends. From germline, CDR1 is LNHDA and CDR2 SQIVND (reference sequence). There are 14 residues in the CDR3. As DNA, the CDR3 is TGTGCCAGTACCCCAAAAGCTAGCACAGATACGCAGTATTTT. As protein: CASTPKASTDTQYF.

Points on this clone: The same CDR3 also results from other DNA sequences found in this sample. CDR3 loop: CASSAGQGGTEAFF. CDR3 DNA: TGCGCCAGCAGCGCCGGACAGGGTGGGACTGAAGCTTTCTTT. The V call is TRBV5-1, the J call TRBJ1-1; 8 bases are a match to TRBD1. V was clipped by 4 bases and J by 5 bases; unmatched bases: 7. Germline assignment: CDR1 SGHRS and CDR2 YFSETQ. This CDR3 has 14 amino acids.

The chain has TRBV19 and TRBJ2-2, with 8 bases lining up with TRBD2. This CDR3 spans 16 amino acids. Germline V gene data show CDR1 as LNHDA and CDR2 as SQIVND (reference sequence). Trimming at V came to 6 bases and at J to 6 bases, leaving 12 bases not matched to a gene. The CDR3 sequence: CASRSLERGRSGELFF. The CDR3 nucleotides read TGTGCCAGTAGAAGTTTGGAGCGGGGGAGGTCCGGGGAGCTGTTTTTT.

The chain has TRBV7-9 and TRBJ2-3, with 14 bases identical to TRBD2. V lost 1 base to trimming and J lost 4 bases; unmatched junction nucleotides: 1. This CDR3 is 16 amino acids long. Germline V CDR1 and CDR2: SEHNR, FQNEAQ (reference sequence). CDR3 protein: CASSLGTSGRSDTQYF. The CDR3 DNA reads TGTGCCAGCAGCTTAGGGACTAGCGGGAGGTCAGATACGCAGTATTTT.

The rearrangement links TRBV4-1 to TRBJ1-2; tentative D call: TRBD1 (5 bases). Germline V lookup: CDR1 MGHRA, CDR2 YSYEKL. CDR3 length equals 13 residues. V lost 2 bases to trimming and J lost 5 bases, with 9 bases between them. The CDR3 sequence: CASSQMEGYGYTF. In DNA, the CDR3 is TGCGCCAGCAGCCAAATGGAGGGGTATGGCTACACCTTC.

The chain carries TRBV6-4 and TRBJ2-5, with 10 bases aligning to TRBD2. The CDR3 is 14 residues long. V was clipped by 4 bases and J by 2 bases; unmatched bases: 1. In germline, CDR1 is MRHNA, CDR2 SNTAGT. The CDR3 spells CASSALAGQETQYF. CDR3 coding DNA: TGTGCCAGCAGTGCACTAGCGGGGCAAGAGACCCAGTACTTC.